This T cell receptor (beta chain) appears in the sequencing data of a study of cytomegalovirus exposure and HLA in healthy donors. Looking at the study overall: Around 78 million unique TCRs, all from HLA-typed donors, were included in an early release of the data.

Whole-study results and caveats: Roughly even sequencing depth across donors was the assumption behind the presence/absence analyses. Within the data, a cluster of highly shared sequence variants was likely a sequencing artifact. Clonal expansion was found to be greater in HLA-associated TCR beta chains than in equally common others in a later analysis.

Worth noting for this clone: Its target is not known.

The PCR contained 60 Vbeta and 13 Jbeta primers. Sequenced by immunoSEQ multiplex PCR; TCRdb stores in-frame clones only, minus some. The table includes approximately 190,000 clones, more than 75% detected once. The sample comprised PBMCs. This TCR derives from a young woman in good health and CMV-seronegative.

The CDR3 DNA is TGCGCCAGCAGCCAAGATCGAGTTCTGGGCTACGAGCAGTACTTC. Translated: CASSQDRVLGYEQYF. The V and J genes are TRBV4-1 and TRBJ2-5; D gene ambiguous. Gene TRBJ2-7 matches the end of the DNA better, so the J call may be wrong. The CDR3 is 15 residues long. Germline loops: CDR1 MGHRA, CDR2 YSYEKL.